This paragraph reports one T cell receptor (beta chain). The data belong to a study of blood T cell repertoires in COVID-19. The overall study: The United States, Italy and Spain provided the acute and convalescent COVID-19 samples. The cDNA or gDNA used as material had been derived from T cells, B-cell-depleted T cells, or PBMCs.

Study processing details: By means of reference gene primer amplification, nucleated cell counts were estimated. Using immunoSEQ multiplex PCR, the repertoire was profiled, and TCRdb retains in-frame clones only, with some absent. V and J calls and clone size are as listed in that table; D and trimming were resolved from the DNA. The sample records about 180,000 clones, 86% being singletons. The CDR3 has 16 residues. V dropped 3 bases and J dropped 0 bases, with 13 bases sitting between them. The clonotype originates from a man between 65 and 79 years old with active or convalescent COVID-19. The V and J genes are TRBV5-3 and TRBJ1-3; tentatively, D is TRBD1 (6 bases). TRBV5-3 is treated as an ORF (open reading frame) with a function not yet certain. Sequencing was done on a sample of peripheral blood. In DNA, the CDR3 is TGTGCCAGAAGCTCCACAGGGCGTTACTCTGGAAACACCATATATTTT. This translates into CARSSTGRYSGNTIYF.